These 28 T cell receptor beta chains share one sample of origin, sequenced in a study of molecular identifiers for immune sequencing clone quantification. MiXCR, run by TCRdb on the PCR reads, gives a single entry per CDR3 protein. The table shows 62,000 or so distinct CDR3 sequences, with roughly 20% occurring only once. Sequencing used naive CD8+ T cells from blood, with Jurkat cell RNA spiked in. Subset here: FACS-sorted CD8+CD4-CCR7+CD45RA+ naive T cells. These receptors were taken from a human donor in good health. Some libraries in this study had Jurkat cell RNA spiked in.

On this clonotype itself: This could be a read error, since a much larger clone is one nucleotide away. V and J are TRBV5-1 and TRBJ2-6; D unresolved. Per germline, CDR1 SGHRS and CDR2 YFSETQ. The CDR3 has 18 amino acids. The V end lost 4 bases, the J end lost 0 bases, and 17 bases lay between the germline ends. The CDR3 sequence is CASSPPLGRCSGANVLTF. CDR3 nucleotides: TGCGCCAGCAGCCCACCCCTCGGACGGTGCTCTGGGGCCAACGTCCTGACTTTC.

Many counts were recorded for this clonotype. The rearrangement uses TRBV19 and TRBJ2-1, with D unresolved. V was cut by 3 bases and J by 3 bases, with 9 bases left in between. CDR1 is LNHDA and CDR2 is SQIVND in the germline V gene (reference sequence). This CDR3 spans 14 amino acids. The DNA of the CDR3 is TGTGCCAGTAGTATGATGAGCAGCTACAATGAGCAGTTCTTC. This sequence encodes CASSMMSSYNEQFF.

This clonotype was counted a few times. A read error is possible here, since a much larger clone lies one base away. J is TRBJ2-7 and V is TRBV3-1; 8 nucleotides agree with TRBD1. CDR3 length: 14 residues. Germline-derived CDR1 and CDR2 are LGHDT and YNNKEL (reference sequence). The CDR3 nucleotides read TGTGCCAGCAGCCAAAAGGACAGGGTCTACGGGCAGTACTTC. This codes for CASSQKDRVYGQYF.

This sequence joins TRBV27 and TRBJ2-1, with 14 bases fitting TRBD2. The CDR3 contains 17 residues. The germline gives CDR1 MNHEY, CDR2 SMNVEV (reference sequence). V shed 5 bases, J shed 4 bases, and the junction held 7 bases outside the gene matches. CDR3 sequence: CASSTGTSGSGYNEQFF. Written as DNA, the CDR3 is TGTGCCAGCAGTACCGGGACTAGCGGGAGCGGTTACAATGAGCAGTTCTTC.

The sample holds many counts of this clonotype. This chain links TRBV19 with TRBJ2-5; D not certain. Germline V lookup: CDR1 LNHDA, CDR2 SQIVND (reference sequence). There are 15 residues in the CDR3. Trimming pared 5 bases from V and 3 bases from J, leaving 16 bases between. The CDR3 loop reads CASSLKLDLKETQYF. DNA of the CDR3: TGTGCCAGTAGTCTAAAGCTCGACCTAAAAGAGACCCAGTACTTC.

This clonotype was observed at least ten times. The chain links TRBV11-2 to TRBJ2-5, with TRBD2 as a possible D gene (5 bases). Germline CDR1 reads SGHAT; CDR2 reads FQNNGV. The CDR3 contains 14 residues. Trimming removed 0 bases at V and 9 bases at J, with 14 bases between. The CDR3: CASSLEFGDMAQYF. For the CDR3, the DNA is TGTGCCAGCAGCTTAGAGTTCGGGGATATGGCCCAGTACTTC.

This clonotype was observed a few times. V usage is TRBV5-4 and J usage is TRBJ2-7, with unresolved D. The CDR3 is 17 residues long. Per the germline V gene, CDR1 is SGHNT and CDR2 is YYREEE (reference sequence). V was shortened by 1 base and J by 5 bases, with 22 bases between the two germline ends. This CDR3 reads CASSLTVRTPLVNEQYF. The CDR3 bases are TGTGCCAGCAGCTTGACGGTCCGGACGCCCCTAGTCAACGAGCAGTACTTC.

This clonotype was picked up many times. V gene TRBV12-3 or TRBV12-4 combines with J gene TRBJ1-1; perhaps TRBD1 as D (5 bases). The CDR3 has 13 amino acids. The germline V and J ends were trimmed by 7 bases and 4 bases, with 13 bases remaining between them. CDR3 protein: CASNPSGGTEAFF. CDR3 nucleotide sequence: TGTGCCAGCAACCCCTCCGGGGGCACTGAAGCTTTCTTT.

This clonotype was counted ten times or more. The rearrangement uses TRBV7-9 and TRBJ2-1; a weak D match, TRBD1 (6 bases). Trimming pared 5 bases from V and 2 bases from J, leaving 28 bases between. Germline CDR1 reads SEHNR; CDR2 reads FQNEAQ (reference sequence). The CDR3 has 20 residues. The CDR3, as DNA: TGTGCCAGCAGCCGCCCAGGTAGGCAGGGGAAAATAGCTGCCTACAATGAGCAGTTCTTC. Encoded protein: CASSRPGRQGKIAAYNEQFF.

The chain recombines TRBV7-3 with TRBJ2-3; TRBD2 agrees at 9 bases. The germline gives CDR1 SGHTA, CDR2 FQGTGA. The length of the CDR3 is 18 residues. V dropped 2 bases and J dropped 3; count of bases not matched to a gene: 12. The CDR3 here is CASSLFSASGIETDTQYF. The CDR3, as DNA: TGTGCCAGCAGCTTATTCTCGGCTAGCGGGATCGAAACAGATACGCAGTATTTT.

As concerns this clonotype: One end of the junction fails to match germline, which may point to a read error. DNA for the CDR3: TGTGCTAGCAGCTTAGATCCTAGCGGGAGTTACGAGCAGTACTTC. It is translated as CASSLDPSGSYEQYF. V gene TRBV7-7 combines with J gene TRBJ2-7; 10 bases agree with TRBD2. This CDR3 comprises 15 residues. The V gene's germline CDR1 is SSHAT and CDR2 FNYEAQ (reference sequence).

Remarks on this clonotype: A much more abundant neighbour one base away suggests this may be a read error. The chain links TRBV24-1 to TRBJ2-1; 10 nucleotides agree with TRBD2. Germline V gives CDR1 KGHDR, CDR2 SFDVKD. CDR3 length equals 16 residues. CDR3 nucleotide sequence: TGTGCCGCCAGTGATGGACTAGCGGAGAGCTACAATGAGCAGTTCTTC. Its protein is CAASDGLAESYNEQFF.

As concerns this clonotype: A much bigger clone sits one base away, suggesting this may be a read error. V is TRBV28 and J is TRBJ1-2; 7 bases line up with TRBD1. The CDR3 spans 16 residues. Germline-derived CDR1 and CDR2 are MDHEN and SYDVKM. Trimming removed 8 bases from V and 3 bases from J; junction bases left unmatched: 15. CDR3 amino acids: CASEPGGVWADYGYTF. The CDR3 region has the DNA TGTGCCAGCGAACCAGGGGGGGTCTGGGCTGACTATGGCTACACCTTC.

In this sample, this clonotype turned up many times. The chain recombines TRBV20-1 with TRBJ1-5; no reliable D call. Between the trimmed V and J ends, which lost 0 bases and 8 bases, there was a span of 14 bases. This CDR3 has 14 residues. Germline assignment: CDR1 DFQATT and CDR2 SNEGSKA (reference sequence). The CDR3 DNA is TGCAGTGCTAGAGATAAGAGCGGGATTGAGCCCCAGCATTTT. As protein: CSARDKSGIEPQHF.

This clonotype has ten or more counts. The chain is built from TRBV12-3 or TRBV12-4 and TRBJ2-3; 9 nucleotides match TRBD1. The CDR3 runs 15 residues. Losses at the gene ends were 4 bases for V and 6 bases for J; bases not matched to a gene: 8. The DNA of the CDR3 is TGTGCCAGCAGTTCGCCTGGGACAGGGAACGATACGCAGTATTTT. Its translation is CASSSPGTGNDTQYF.

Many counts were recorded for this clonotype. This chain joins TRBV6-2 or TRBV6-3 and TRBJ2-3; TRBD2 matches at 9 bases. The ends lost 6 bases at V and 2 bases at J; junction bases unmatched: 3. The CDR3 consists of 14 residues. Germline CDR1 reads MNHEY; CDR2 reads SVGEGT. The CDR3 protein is CASRTSGYTDTQYF. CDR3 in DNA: TGTGCCAGCAGGACTAGCGGTTACACAGATACGCAGTATTTT.

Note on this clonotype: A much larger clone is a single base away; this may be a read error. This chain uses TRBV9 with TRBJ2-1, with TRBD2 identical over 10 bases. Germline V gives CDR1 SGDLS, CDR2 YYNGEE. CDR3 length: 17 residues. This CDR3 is CASSERGASGSYNKQFF. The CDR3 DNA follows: TGTGCCAGCAGCGAAAGGGGGGCTAGCGGGAGCTACAATAAGCAGTTCTTC.

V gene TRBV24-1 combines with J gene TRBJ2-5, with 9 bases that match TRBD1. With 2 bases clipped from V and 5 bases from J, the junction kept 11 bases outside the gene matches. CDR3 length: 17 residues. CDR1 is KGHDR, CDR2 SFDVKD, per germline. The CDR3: CATSDYSRDRVFETQYF. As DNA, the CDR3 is TGTGCCACCAGTGATTACTCCCGGGACAGGGTTTTTGAGACCCAGTACTTC.

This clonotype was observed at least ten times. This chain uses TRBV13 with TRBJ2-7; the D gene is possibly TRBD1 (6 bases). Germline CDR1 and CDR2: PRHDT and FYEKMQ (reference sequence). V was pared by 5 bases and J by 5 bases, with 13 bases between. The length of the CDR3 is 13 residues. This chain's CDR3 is CASSDGQIDEQYF. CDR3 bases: TGTGCCAGCAGCGATGGACAGATCGACGAGCAGTACTTC.

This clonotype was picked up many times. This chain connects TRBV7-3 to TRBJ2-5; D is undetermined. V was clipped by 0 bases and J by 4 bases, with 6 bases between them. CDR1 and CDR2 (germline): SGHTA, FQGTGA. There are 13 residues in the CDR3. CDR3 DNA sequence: TGTGCCAGCAGCTTAACCCAGACAGAGACCCAGTACTTC. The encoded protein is CASSLTQTETQYF.

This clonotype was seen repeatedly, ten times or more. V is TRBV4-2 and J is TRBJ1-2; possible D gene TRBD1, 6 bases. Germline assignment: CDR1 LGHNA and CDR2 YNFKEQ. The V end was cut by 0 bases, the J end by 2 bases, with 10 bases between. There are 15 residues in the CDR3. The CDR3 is CASSQEAGTNYGYTF. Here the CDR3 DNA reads TGTGCCAGCAGCCAAGAAGCAGGGACAAACTATGGCTACACCTTC.

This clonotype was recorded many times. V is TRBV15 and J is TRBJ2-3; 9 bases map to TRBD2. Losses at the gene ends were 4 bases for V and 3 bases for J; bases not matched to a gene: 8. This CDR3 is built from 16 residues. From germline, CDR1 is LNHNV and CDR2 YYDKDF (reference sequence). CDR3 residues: CATSTSIAGATDTQYF. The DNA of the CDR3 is TGTGCCACCAGCACCTCCATAGCGGGAGCGACAGATACGCAGTATTTT.

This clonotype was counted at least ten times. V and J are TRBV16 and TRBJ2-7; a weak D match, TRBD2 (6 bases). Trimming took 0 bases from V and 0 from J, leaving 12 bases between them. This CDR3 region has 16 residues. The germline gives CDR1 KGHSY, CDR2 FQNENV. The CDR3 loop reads CASSQSPASDSYEQYF. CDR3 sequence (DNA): TGTGCCAGCAGCCAATCGCCTGCTAGCGACTCCTACGAGCAGTACTTC.

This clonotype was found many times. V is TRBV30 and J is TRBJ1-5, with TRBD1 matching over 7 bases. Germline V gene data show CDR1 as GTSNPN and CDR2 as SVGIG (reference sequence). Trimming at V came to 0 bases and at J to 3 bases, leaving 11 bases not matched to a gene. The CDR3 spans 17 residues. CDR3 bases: TGTGCCTGGAGTGTCCAATCGACAGGGACCTACAATCAGCCCCAGCATTTT. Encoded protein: CAWSVQSTGTYNQPQHF.

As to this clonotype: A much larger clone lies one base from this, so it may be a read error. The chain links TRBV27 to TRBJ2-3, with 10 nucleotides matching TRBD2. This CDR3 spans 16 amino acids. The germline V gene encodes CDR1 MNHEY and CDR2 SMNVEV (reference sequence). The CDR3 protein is CASSLTSGISTDTRYF. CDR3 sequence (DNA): TGTGCCAGCAGTTTAACTAGCGGGATAAGCACAGATACGCGGTATTTT.

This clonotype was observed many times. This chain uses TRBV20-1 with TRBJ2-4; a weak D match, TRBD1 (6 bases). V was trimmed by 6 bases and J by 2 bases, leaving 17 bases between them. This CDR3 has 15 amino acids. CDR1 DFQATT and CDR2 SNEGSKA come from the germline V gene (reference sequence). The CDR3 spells CSARSAGVTKNIQYF. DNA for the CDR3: TGCAGTGCCCGTTCGGCAGGGGTGACCAAAAACATTCAGTACTTC.

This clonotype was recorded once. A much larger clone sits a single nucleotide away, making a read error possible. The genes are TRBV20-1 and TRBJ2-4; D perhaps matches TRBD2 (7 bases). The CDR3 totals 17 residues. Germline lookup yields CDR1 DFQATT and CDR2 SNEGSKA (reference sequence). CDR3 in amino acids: CGAPRLGEGTPDGIQYF. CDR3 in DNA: TGCGGTGCCCCCCGATTGGGGGAGGGGACACCGGACGGGATTCAGTACTTC.

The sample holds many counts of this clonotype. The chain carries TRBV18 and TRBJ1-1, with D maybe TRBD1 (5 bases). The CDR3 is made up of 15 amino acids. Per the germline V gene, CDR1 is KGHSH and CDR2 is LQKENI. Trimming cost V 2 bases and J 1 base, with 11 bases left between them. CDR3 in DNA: TGTGCCAGCTCACCAGTTCAGGGATCGAACACTGAAGCTTTCTTT. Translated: CASSPVQGSNTEAFF. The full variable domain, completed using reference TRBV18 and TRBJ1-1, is NAGVMQNPRHLVRRRGQEARLRCSPMKGHSHVYWYRQLPEEGLKFMVYLQKENIIDESGMPKERFSAEFPKEGPSILRIQQVVRGDSAAYFCASSPVQGSNTEAFFGQGTRLTVV.